These 27 T cell receptor beta chains originate from one sample sequenced in a study of cytomegalovirus exposure and HLA in healthy donors. This PCR relied on a set of 60 Vbeta primers and 13 Jbeta primers. TCRdb's copy holds only in-frame clones and misses some; the assay was immunoSEQ multiplex PCR. The table lists around 63,000 clones. The sequenced sample was PBMCs. These TCRs come from a woman under 40 in good health and CMV-seronegative.

This rearrangement joins TRBV6-6 to TRBJ1-1; no firm D call. Trimming took 2 bases from V and 4 from J, leaving 17 bases between them. From germline, CDR1 is MNHNY and CDR2 SVGAGI (reference sequence). The length of the CDR3 is 16 residues. CDR3 bases: TGTGCCAGCAGTTACGATGATCGGGGATCGAGCACTGAAGCTTTCTTT. It yields the protein CASSYDDRGSSTEAFF.

The chain carries TRBV6-5 and TRBJ1-5; D is unclear. V was cut by 8 bases and J by 0 bases, with 11 bases left in between. This CDR3 is built from 14 residues. Germline V gene sequence: CDR1 MNHEY, CDR2 SVGAGI. In DNA form, the CDR3 reads TGTGCCAGCCGAGGTACGTTTAGCAATCAGCCCCAGCATTTT. It codes for CASRGTFSNQPQHF.

The chain joins TRBV6-1 to TRBJ1-6; perhaps TRBD1 as D (6 bases). The V end lost 8 bases, the J end lost 7 bases, and 9 bases lay between the germline ends. The CDR3 contains 12 residues. Looked up from germline, CDR1 is MNHNS and CDR2 is SASEGT. CDR3 sequence: CASGGLNSPLHF. The CDR3 DNA is TGTGCCAGCGGGGGCTTAAATTCACCCCTCCACTTT.

The genes are TRBV6-1 and TRBJ1-5; D gene uncertain. The germline gives CDR1 MNHNS, CDR2 SASEGT. V was pared by 1 base and J by 4 bases, with 11 bases between. The CDR3 spans 15 residues. This CDR3 is CASSEDTEGNQPQHF. The CDR3 DNA follows: TGTGCCAGCAGTGAAGACACAGAGGGAAATCAGCCCCAGCATTTT.

V gene TRBV6-1 combines with J gene TRBJ2-7; D gene ambiguous. V gave up 2 bases and J gave up 2 bases, with 16 bases separating them. The CDR3 sequence is 16 residues long. CDR1 is MNHNS and CDR2 is SASEGT in the germline V gene. The CDR3 sequence: CASSEPRWYIAYEQYF. CDR3 nucleotide sequence: TGTGCCAGCAGTGAACCCCGTTGGTACATTGCCTACGAGCAGTACTTC.

V usage is TRBV19 and J usage is TRBJ2-1, with D tentatively TRBD1 (8 bases). Trimming cost V 7 bases and J 3 bases, with 13 bases left between them. The CDR3 has 14 residues. Germline V gene data show CDR1 as LNHDA and CDR2 as SQIVND (reference sequence). CDR3 loop: CASKDREGYNEQFF. For the CDR3, the DNA is TGTGCCAGTAAGGACAGGGAGGGCTACAATGAGCAGTTCTTC.

This sequence joins TRBV19 and TRBJ2-2; D may be TRBD2 (5 bases). The germline V and J ends were trimmed by 2 bases and 6 bases, with 7 bases remaining between them. Looked up from germline, CDR1 is LNHDA and CDR2 is SQIVND (reference sequence). The CDR3 is 13 residues long. The CDR3 nucleotides read TGTGCCAGTAGTATATCGGGGTCCGGGGAGCTGTTTTTT. Its translation: CASSISGSGELFF.

The gene calls are TRBV13 and TRBJ2-1, with a tentative D call TRBD2 (6 bases). Germline V gene lookup returns CDR1 PRHDT and CDR2 FYEKMQ (reference sequence). The CDR3 sequence is 14 residues long. V was clipped by 2 bases and J by 8 bases, with 13 bases between them. The CDR3 DNA reads as TGTGCCAGCAGCTTATGGCGGGAATTGGATGAGCAGTTCTTC. Translation: CASSLWRELDEQFF.

The rearrangement joins TRBV28 to TRBJ1-1; 9 bases fit TRBD1. Germline V CDR1 and CDR2: MDHEN, SYDVKM. Trimming removed 7 bases from V and 6 bases from J; junction bases left unmatched: 6. The CDR3 is 13 amino acids. CDR3: CASKTGQGSEAFF. In DNA, the CDR3 is TGTGCCAGCAAGACGGGACAGGGCTCTGAAGCTTTCTTT.

The chain couples TRBV11-2 to TRBJ2-3, with 7 bases that match TRBD2. With V trimmed by 3 bases and J by 7 bases, 10 bases remained unmatched. The length of the CDR3 is 15 residues. Looked up from germline, CDR1 is SGHAT and CDR2 is FQNNGV. The DNA of the CDR3 is TGTGCCAGCAGCTTCCCGGGGAGGGCCAGTAATACGCAGTATTTT. Its protein is CASSFPGRASNTQYF.

The V gene is TRBV2, the J gene TRBJ2-7; a weak D match, TRBD2 (7 bases). V was trimmed by 7 bases and J by 3 bases, leaving 22 bases between them. Germline V gene data show CDR1 as SNHLY and CDR2 as FYNNEI. There are 16 residues in the CDR3. CDR3 DNA: TGTGCCAGCAAAGGGGGAGGGACCCTCAGGGGCTACGAGCAGTACTTC. Translated: CASKGGGTLRGYEQYF.

The chain uses TRBV6-5 and TRBJ2-7; no clear D gene. CDR3 length equals 13 residues. Looked up from germline, CDR1 is MNHEY and CDR2 is SVGAGI. Trimming left V 0 bases short and J 5 bases short, with 8 bases between. The CDR3 is CASSYSERNEQYF. The CDR3 DNA follows: TGTGCCAGCAGTTACTCGGAGAGGAACGAGCAGTACTTC.

A remark on this clone: The same CDR3 can be traced to other DNA sequences in this sample. V gene TRBV6-1 combines with J gene TRBJ2-7; weak D call: TRBD2 (5 bases). V lost 2 bases to trimming and J lost 6 bases, with 8 bases between them. The CDR3 has 12 amino acids. Germline-derived CDR1 and CDR2 are MNHNS and SASEGT. CDR3 region: CASSESRVEQYF. CDR3 nucleotides: TGTGCCAGCAGTGAATCGCGGGTCGAGCAGTACTTC.

This rearrangement joins TRBV6-5 to TRBJ2-7, with D tentatively TRBD2 (6 bases). Trimming pared 1 base from V and 7 bases from J, leaving 14 bases between. CDR1 MNHEY and CDR2 SVGAGI come from the germline V gene. The CDR3 is 14 residues long. The CDR3 DNA follows: TGTGCCAGCAGTTACTGGGACGGCGGAGGGGAGCAGTACTTC. It codes for CASSYWDGGGEQYF.

V and J are TRBV30 and TRBJ2-5, with 8 nucleotides matching TRBD2. CDR1 is GTSNPN, CDR2 SVGIG, per germline (reference sequence). The junction had 16 bases not matched to a gene; V was cut back by 4 bases and J by 6 bases. This CDR3 contains 16 residues. The CDR3 DNA reads as TGTGCCTGGATTACGGGAGGGCCTTCGCGGGTCAAGACCCAGTACTTC. Protein sequence: CAWITGGPSRVKTQYF.

V usage is TRBV28 and J usage is TRBJ1-2, with 7 bases that match TRBD1. This CDR3 spans 12 amino acids. V shed 2 bases, J shed 8 bases, and the junction held 2 bases outside the gene matches. Germline CDR1 MDHEN, CDR2 SYDVKM. CDR3 nucleotides: TGTGCCAGCAGTTTAGACAGGGAAGGCTACACCTTC. Its translation: CASSLDREGYTF.

This chain uses TRBV4-2 with TRBJ1-2, with 7 bases aligning to TRBD1. V was pared by 4 bases and J by 6 bases, with 8 bases of the junction left unmatched. This CDR3 region has 14 residues. Germline assignment: CDR1 LGHNA and CDR2 YNFKEQ. CDR3 protein: CASSPSDRVDGYTF. In DNA form, the CDR3 reads TGTGCCAGCAGCCCGAGCGACAGGGTAGATGGCTACACCTTC.

The rearrangement joins TRBV15 to TRBJ1-2; 7 bases line up with TRBD1. The trim removed 3 bases at V and 9 bases at J, leaving 16 bases unmatched. CDR3 length equals 16 residues. The germline V gene encodes CDR1 LNHNV and CDR2 YYDKDF (reference sequence). CDR3 nucleotide sequence: TGTGCCACCAGCAGGGTGGGGATACAGGGGCCCGGGAGCTACACCTTC. Encoded protein: CATSRVGIQGPGSYTF.

The chain combines TRBV9 with TRBJ1-1; TRBD1 matches 7 bases. The junction had 15 bases not matched to a gene; V was cut back by 6 bases and J by 7 bases. The V gene's germline CDR1 is SGDLS and CDR2 YYNGEE. The CDR3 is 15 amino acids. CDR3 amino acids: CASTKTGTAEVEAFF. CDR3 DNA sequence: TGTGCCAGCACGAAGACCGGGACAGCCGAGGTTGAAGCTTTCTTT.

The chain joins TRBV4-3 to TRBJ2-7, with D unresolved. Germline CDR1 LGHNA, CDR2 YSLEER. The CDR3 length is 13 residues. The V gene lost 4 bases and the J gene lost 7 bases, with 14 bases spanning the gap. The chain's CDR3 is CASSPGGSSEQYF. CDR3 DNA: TGCGCCAGCAGCCCTGGTGGTAGTTCAGAGCAGTACTTC.

The rearrangement joins TRBV4-2 to TRBJ2-1; 12 positions match TRBD2. V shed 3 bases, J shed 10 bases, and the junction held 10 bases outside the gene matches. The CDR3 has 16 amino acids. Germline loops: CDR1 LGHNA, CDR2 YNFKEQ. The CDR3 is CASSHTWTSGKEEQFF. The DNA for the CDR3 is TGTGCCAGCAGCCACACGTGGACTAGCGGGAAGGAAGAGCAGTTCTTC.

V and J are TRBV4-2 and TRBJ1-6; TRBD1 matches at 10 bases. The CDR3 runs 15 residues. V lost 4 bases to trimming and J lost 9 bases; unmatched junction nucleotides: 6. CDR1 is LGHNA, CDR2 YNFKEQ, per germline. DNA for the CDR3: TGTGCCAGCAGCCCCGGGGACAGGGGTTTTTCACCCCTCCACTTT. Translation: CASSPGDRGFSPLHF.

This chain links TRBV7-9 with TRBJ1-2; 9 bases are shared with TRBD1. The V and J ends lost 5 bases and 0 bases, in that order; junction bases with no gene match: 10. Germline V gene sequence: CDR1 SEHNR, CDR2 FQNEAQ (reference sequence). CDR3 length equals 17 residues. CDR3 amino acids: CASSPLGQGRTNYGYTF. The CDR3 nucleotides are TGTGCCAGCAGCCCCCTTGGACAGGGGAGGACTAACTATGGCTACACCTTC.

V usage is TRBV4-2 and J usage is TRBJ2-2, with 15 bases fitting TRBD2. The V gene end was trimmed by 3 bases and the J gene end by 7 bases; junction bases not matched to a gene: 9. The CDR3 is 18 amino acids. The germline CDR1 and CDR2 sequences are LGHNA and YNFKEQ. This CDR3 reads CASSHPGLAGGPSGELFF. As DNA, the CDR3 is TGTGCCAGCAGCCATCCTGGACTAGCGGGGGGGCCGAGCGGGGAGCTGTTTTTT.

The chain is built from TRBV4-2 and TRBJ1-3, with D unclear. Germline V lookup: CDR1 LGHNA, CDR2 YNFKEQ. The CDR3 runs 16 residues. V lost 1 base to trimming and J lost 0 bases, with 10 bases between them. CDR3 region: CASSQGGPVSGNTIYF. CDR3 DNA: TGTGCCAGCAGCCAAGGTGGCCCAGTCTCTGGAAACACCATATATTTT.

This sequence joins TRBV29-1 and TRBJ2-7; TRBD1 aligns across 7 bases. Germline lookup yields CDR1 SQVTM and CDR2 ANQGSEA. Trimming took 7 bases from V and 7 from J; bases not matched to a gene: 10. This CDR3 is 12 amino acids long. The CDR3 spells CSAQMTGREQYF. The DNA for the CDR3 is TGCAGCGCGCAGATGACAGGGAGAGAGCAGTACTTC.

The chain is built from TRBV6-1 and TRBJ1-5; 9 bases map to TRBD1. V trimming: 5 bases; J trimming: 1 base; junction bases outside the gene matches: 3. The CDR3 is 15 residues long. The germline V gene has CDR1 MNHNS and CDR2 SASEGT. The CDR3 is CASSIDRGSNQPQHF. The CDR3 DNA sequence: TGTGCCAGCAGTATAGACAGGGGGAGCAATCAGCCCCAGCATTTT.